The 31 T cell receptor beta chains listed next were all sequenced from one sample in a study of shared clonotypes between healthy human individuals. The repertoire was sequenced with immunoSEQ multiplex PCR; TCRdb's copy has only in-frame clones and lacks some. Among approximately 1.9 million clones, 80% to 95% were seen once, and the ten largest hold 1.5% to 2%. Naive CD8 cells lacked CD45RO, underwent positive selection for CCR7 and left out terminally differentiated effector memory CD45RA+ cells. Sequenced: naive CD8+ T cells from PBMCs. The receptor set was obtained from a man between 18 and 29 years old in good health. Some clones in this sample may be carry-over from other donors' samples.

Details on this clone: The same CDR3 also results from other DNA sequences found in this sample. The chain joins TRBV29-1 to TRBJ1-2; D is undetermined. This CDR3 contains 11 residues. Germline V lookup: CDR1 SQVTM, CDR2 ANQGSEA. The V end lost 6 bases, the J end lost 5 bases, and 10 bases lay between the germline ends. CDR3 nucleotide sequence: TGCAGCGTCCGAGATCCTTATGGCTACACCTTC. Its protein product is CSVRDPYGYTF.

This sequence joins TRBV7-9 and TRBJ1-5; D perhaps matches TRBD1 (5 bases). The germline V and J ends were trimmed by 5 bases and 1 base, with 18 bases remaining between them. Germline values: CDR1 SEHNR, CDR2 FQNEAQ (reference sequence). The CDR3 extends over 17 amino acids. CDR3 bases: TGTGCCAGCAGCCTGGCCACAGGTCCCCGGAGCAATCAGCCCCAGCATTTT. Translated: CASSLATGPRSNQPQHF.

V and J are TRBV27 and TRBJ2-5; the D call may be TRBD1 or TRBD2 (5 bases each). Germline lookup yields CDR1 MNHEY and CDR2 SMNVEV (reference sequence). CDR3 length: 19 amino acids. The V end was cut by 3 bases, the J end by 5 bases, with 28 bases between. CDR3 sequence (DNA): TGTGCCAGCAGTTTTCAGACGAGATCCGGGACGGGCGATTTGGAGACCCAGTACTTC. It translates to CASSFQTRSGTGDLETQYF.

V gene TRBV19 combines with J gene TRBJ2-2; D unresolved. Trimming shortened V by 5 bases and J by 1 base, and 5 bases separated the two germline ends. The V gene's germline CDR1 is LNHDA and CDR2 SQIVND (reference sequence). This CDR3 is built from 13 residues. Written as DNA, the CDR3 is TGTGCCAGTAGTCCCAGGAACACCGGGGAGCTGTTTTTT. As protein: CASSPRNTGELFF.

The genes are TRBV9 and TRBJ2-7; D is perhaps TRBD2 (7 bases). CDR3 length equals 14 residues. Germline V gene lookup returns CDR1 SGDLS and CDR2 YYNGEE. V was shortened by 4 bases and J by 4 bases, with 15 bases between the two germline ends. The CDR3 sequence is CASSPRGARYEQYF. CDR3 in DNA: TGTGCCAGCAGCCCTCGGGGGGCGCGGTACGAGCAGTACTTC.

The CDR3 bases are TGTGCCAGCAGTCAGACAGCCTACAATGAGCAGTTCTTC. Translated, it gives CASSQTAYNEQFF. The chain uses TRBV6-1 and TRBJ2-1, with a weak D call TRBD1 (5 bases). This CDR3 has 13 residues. Looked up from germline, CDR1 is MNHNS and CDR2 is SASEGT. The ends were cut back, 5 bases at V and 2 bases at J, with 7 bases in the middle.

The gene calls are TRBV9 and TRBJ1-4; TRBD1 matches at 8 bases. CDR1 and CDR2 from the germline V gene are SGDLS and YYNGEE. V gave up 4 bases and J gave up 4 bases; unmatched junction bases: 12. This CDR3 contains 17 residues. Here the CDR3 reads CASSPTGQGALNEKLFF. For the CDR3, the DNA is TGTGCCAGCAGCCCCACGGGGCAGGGGGCCCTTAATGAAAAACTGTTTTTT.

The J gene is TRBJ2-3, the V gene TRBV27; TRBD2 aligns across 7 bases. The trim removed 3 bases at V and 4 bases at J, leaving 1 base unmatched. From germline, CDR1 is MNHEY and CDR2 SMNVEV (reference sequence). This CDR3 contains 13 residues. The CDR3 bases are TGTGCCAGCAGTTTCGGGGGGTCAGATACGCAGTATTTT. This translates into CASSFGGSDTQYF.

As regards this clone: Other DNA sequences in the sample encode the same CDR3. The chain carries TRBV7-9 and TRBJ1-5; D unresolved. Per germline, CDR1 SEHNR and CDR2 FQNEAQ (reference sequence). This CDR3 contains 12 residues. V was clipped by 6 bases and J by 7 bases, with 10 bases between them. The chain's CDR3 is CASSLAGQPQHF. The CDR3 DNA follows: TGTGCCAGCAGTCTAGCGGGGCAGCCCCAGCATTTT. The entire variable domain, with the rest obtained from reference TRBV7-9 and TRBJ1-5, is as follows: DTGVSQNPRHKITKRGQNVTFRCDPISEHNRLYWYRQTLGQGPEFLTYFQNEAQLEKSRLLSDRFSAERPKGSFSTLEIQRTEQGDSAMYLCASSLAGQPQHFGDGTRLSIL.

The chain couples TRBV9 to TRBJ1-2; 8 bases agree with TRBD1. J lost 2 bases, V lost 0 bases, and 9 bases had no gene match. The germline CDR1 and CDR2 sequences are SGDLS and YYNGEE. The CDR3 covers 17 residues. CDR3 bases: TGTGCCAGCAGCGTAGGGGGACAGGCGACTTTGAACTATGGCTACACCTTC. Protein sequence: CASSVGGQATLNYGYTF. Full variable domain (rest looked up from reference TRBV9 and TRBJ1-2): DSGVTQTPKHLITATGQRVTLRCSPRSGDLSVYWYQQSLDQGLQFLIQYYNGEERAKGNILERFSAQQFPDLHSELNLSSLELGDSALYFCASSVGGQATLNYGYTFGSGTRLTVV.

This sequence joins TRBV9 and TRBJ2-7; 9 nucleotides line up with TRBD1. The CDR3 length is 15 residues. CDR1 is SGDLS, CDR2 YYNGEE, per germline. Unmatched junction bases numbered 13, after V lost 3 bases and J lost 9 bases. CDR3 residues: CASSESGTGRSGQYF. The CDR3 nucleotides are TGTGCCAGCAGCGAATCCGGGACAGGGCGCTCGGGGCAGTACTTC.

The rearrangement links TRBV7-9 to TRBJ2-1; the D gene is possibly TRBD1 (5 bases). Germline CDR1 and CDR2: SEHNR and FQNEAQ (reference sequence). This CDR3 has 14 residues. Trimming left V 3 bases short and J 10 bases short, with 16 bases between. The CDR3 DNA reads TGTGCCAGCAGCTTGCCCGCTAGACAGCGAGAGCAGTTCTTC. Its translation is CASSLPARQREQFF.

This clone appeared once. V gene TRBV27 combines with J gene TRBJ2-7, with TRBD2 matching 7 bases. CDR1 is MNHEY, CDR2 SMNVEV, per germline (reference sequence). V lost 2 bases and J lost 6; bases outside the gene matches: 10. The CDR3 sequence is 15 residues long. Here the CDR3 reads CASSLRGAGVGEQYF. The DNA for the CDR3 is TGTGCCAGCAGTTTAAGGGGCGCGGGAGTGGGCGAGCAGTACTTC.

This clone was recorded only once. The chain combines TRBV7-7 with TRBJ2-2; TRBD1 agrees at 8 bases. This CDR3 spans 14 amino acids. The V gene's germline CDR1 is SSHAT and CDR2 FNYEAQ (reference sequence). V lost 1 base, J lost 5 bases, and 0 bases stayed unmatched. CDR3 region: CASSLGTGTGELFF. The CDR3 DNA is TGTGCCAGCAGCTTAGGGACAGGGACCGGGGAGCTGTTTTTT.

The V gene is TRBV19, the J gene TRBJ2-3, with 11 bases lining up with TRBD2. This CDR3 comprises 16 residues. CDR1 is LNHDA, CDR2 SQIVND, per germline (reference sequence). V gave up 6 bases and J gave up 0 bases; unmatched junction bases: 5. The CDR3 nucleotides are TGTGCCAGTAGGGGGGGACTAGCGGAGAGCACAGATACGCAGTATTTT. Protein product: CASRGGLAESTDTQYF.

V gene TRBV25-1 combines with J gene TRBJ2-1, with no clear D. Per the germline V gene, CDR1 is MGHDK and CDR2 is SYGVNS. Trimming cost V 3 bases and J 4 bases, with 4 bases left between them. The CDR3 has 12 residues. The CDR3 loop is CASSEEYNEQFF. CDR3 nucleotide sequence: TGTGCCAGCAGTGAGGAGTACAATGAGCAGTTCTTC.

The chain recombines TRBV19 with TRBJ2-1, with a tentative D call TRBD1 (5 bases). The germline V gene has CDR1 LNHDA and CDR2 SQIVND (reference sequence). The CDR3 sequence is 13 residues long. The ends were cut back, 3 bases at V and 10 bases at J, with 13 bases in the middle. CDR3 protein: CASSMGPAREQFF. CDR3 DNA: TGTGCCAGTAGTATGGGGCCCGCCCGGGAGCAGTTCTTC.

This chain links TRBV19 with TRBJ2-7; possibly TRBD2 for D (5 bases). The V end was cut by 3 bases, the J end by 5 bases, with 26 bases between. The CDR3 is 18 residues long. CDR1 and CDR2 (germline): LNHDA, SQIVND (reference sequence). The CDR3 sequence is CASSISASPAAWRDEQYF. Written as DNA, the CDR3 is TGTGCCAGTAGTATCTCGGCGAGCCCGGCGGCCTGGCGGGACGAGCAGTACTTC.

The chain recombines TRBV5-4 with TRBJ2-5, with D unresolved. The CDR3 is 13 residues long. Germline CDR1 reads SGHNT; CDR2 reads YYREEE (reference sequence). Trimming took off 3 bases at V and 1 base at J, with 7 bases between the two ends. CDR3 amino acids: CASSSIPQETQYF. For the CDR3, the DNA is TGTGCCAGCAGCTCAATACCCCAAGAGACCCAGTACTTC. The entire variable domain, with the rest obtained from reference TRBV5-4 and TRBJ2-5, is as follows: ETGVTQSPTHLIKTRGQQVTLRCSSQSGHNTVSWYQQALGQGPQFIFQYYREEENGRGNFPPRFSGLQFPNYSSELNVNALELDDSALYLCASSSIPQETQYFGPGTRLLVL.

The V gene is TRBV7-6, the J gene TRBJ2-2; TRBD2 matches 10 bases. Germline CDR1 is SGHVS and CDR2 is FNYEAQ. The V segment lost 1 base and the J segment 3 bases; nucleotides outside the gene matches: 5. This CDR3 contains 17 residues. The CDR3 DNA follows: TGTGCCAGCAGCTTAGTGGGGACTAGCGTCCACACCGGGGAGCTGTTTTTT. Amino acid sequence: CASSLVGTSVHTGELFF. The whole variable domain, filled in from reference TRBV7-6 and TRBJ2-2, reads GAGVSQSPRYKVTKRGQDVALRCDPISGHVSLYWYRQALGQGPEFLTYFNYEAQQDKSGLPNDRFSAERPEGSISTLTIQRTEQRDSAMYRCASSLVGTSVHTGELFFGEGSRLTVL.

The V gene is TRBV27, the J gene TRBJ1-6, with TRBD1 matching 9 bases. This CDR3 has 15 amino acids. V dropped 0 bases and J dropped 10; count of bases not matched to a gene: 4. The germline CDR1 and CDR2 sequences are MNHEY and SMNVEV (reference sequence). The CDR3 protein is CASSLSGTGNSPLHF. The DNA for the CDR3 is TGTGCCAGCAGTTTATCAGGGACAGGGAACTCACCCCTCCACTTT.

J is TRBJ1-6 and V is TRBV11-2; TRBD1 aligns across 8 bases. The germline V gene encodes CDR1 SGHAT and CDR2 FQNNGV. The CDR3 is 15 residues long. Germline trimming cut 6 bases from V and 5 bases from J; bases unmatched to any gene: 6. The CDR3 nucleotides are TGTGCCAGCAGGGGCAGGGGGCGCAATAATTCACCCCTCCACTTT. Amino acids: CASRGRGRNNSPLHF.

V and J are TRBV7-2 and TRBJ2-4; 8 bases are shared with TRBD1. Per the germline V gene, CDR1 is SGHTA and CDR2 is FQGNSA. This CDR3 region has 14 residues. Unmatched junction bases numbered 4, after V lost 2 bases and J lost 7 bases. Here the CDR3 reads CASSLPGGQNIQYF. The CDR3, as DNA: TGTGCCAGCAGCTTACCAGGGGGCCAGAACATTCAGTACTTC.

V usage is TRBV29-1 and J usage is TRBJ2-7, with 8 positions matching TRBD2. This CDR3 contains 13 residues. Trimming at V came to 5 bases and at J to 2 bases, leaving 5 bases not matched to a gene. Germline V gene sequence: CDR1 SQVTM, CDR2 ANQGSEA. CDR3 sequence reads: CSVPVAGTYEQYF. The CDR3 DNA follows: TGCAGCGTTCCTGTAGCGGGAACCTACGAGCAGTACTTC.

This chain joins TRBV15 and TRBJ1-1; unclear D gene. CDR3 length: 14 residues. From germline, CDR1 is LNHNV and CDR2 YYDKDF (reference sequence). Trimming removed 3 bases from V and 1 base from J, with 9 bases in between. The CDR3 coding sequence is TGTGCCACCAGCAGTCGGATGGAGAACACTGAAGCTTTCTTT. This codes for CATSSRMENTEAFF.

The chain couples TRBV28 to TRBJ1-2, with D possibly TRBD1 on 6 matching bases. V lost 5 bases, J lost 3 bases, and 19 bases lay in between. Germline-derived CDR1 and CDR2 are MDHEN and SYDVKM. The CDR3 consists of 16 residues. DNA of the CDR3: TGTGCCAGCAGTAGCGTCCGGGACAAGGATCACTATGGCTACACCTTC. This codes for CASSSVRDKDHYGYTF.

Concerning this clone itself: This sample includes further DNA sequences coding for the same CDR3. In DNA, the CDR3 is TGCAGCGTTGCGGGGGGTAGCTCCTACAATGAGCAGTTCTTC. Residues: CSVAGGSSYNEQFF. The chain links TRBV29-1 to TRBJ2-1; TRBD2 aligns across 7 bases. The germline CDR1 and CDR2 sequences are SQVTM and ANQGSEA. The CDR3 runs 14 residues. V shed 4 bases and J 0 bases; nucleotides not matched to a gene: 3.

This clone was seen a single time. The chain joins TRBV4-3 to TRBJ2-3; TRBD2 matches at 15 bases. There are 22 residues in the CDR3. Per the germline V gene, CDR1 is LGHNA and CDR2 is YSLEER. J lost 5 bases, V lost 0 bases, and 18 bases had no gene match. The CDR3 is CASSQDQVGLAGGPSSGDTQYF. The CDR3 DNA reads TGCGCCAGCAGCCAAGACCAAGTTGGACTAGCGGGAGGGCCTTCTTCGGGAGATACGCAGTATTTT.

CDR3 loop: CASSQETNTEYEQYF. CDR3 sequence (DNA): TGCGCCAGCAGCCAGGAGACAAATACAGAATACGAGCAGTACTTC. The chain carries TRBV4-3 and TRBJ2-7; D unclear. V gave up 3 bases and J gave up 4 bases, with 16 bases separating them. CDR3 length: 15 residues. The V gene's germline CDR1 is LGHNA and CDR2 YSLEER.

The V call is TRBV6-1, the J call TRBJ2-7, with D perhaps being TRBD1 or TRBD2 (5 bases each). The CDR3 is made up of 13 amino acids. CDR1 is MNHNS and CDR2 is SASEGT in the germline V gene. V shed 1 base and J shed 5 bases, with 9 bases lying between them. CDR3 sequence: CASSEVGTHEQYF. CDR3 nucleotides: TGTGCCAGCAGTGAAGTGGGGACCCACGAGCAGTACTTC.

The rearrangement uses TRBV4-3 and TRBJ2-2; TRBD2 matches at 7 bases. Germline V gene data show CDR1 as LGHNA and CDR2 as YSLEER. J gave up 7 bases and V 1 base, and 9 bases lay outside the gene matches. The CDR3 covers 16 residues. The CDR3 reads CASSQGKRDLGGELFF. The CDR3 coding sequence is TGCGCCAGCAGCCAAGGGAAGCGGGACCTCGGCGGGGAGCTGTTTTTT.